The 3 T cell receptor beta chains below all came from one sample that was sequenced in a study of T cell changes during pregnancy in multiple sclerosis (dated by TCRdb to between 2019 and 2020). Library preparation employed the immunoSEQ multiplex PCR assay. Here the immuneACCESS table is served through TCRdb, limited to in-frame sequences with V and J called. Missing clones are a known gap in these copies; in checked studies unresolved V genes cover under half, and the rest lacks a known reason. This sample holds 65,000 to 90,000 clones; 92% were observed only once. The top ten hold 2.8% of the sample. The source material was peripheral blood, sampled in the third trimester of pregnancy. These receptors were collected from a female donor in good health, enrolled as a control in a pregnancy study.

This chain uses TRBV27 with TRBJ2-7, with 9 bases identical to TRBD1. V lost 7 bases and J lost 6; bases outside the gene matches: 10. The V gene's germline CDR1 is MNHEY and CDR2 SMNVEV (reference sequence). The CDR3 length is 14 residues. Here the CDR3 reads CASIPVQGAIEQYF. The CDR3 nucleotides read TGTGCCAGCATACCGGTACAGGGGGCAATCGAGCAGTACTTC.

The chain uses TRBV4-1 and TRBJ2-7; D possibly corresponds to TRBD1 (6 bases). CDR3 length: 14 residues. Germline CDR1 and CDR2: MGHRA and YSYEKL. Trimming took 3 bases from V and 0 from J, leaving 9 bases between them. The CDR3 coding sequence is TGCGCCAGCAGCCAGGGGGCAAACTCCTACGAGCAGTACTTC. Protein sequence: CASSQGANSYEQYF.

The chain recombines TRBV10-1 with TRBJ1-3; tentatively, D is TRBD1 (6 bases). Trimming shortened V by 6 bases and J by 1 base, and 7 bases separated the two germline ends. Germline assignment: CDR1 WNHNN and CDR2 SYGVQD (reference sequence). The length of the CDR3 is 13 residues. The CDR3 sequence is CASRDRSGNTIYF. For the CDR3, the DNA is TGCGCCAGCAGAGACAGGTCTGGAAACACCATATATTTT.